This is a list of T cell receptor beta chains from one sample in a study of molecular identifiers for immune sequencing clone quantification. TCRdb fed the PCR reads into MiXCR, producing one record per CDR3 protein. There are roughly 86,000 distinct CDR3 sequences in the sample; 19% occur only once, and 0.7% to 0.95% lies in the top ten. The sample was naive CD8+ T cells from blood, with Jurkat cell RNA spiked in. The receptors were sampled from a human donor in good health. Some libraries in this study had Jurkat cell RNA spiked in. Each CDR3 is given with its conserved first and last residue. The D gene is left open where the match is weak. A row's size may be missing; if present it is once, few, many or a size class.

abundance,d_gene,v_gene,j_gene,CDR3aa,CDR3nt
many,TRBD1,TRBV4-3,TRBJ1-2,CASSQDLGAGGNGYTF,TGCGCCAGCAGCCAAGATCTGGGGGCAGGGGGCAATGGCTACACCTTC
few,NA,TRBV13,TRBJ1-1,CASRSVLPTEAFF,TGTGCCAGCAGGTCCGTCCTCCCCACTGAAGCTTTCTTT
many,TRBD1,TRBV6-2/TRBV6-3,TRBJ1-5,CARSTGTETPYSNQPQHF,TGTGCCAGAAGCACAGGGACAGAGACACCTTATAGCAATCAGCCCCAGCATTTT
few,TRBD2,TRBV11-2,TRBJ2-3,CASSRSSGRTDTQYF,TGTGCCAGCAGCAGATCTAGCGGGAGGACAGATACGCAGTATTTT
many,NA,TRBV12-3/TRBV12-4,TRBJ1-1,CASSFTVNTEAFF,TGTGCCAGCAGCTTTACAGTGAACACTGAAGCTTTCTTT
NA,TRBD2,TRBV7-2,TRBJ2-3,CASSFPLAGGHTDTQYF,TGTGCCAGCAGCTTCCCCCTAGCGGGGGGGCATACAGATACGCAGTATTTT
many,NA,TRBV30,TRBJ2-5,CAWGSGAARDQYF,TGTGCCTGGGGCTCTGGGGCCGCACGGGACCAGTACTTC
many,NA,TRBV3-1,TRBJ2-3,CASSPGNTDTQYF,TGTGCCAGCAGCCCTGGAAACACAGATACGCAGTATTTT
once,TRBD2,TRBV28,TRBJ2-7,CASSLIGTSGEYEQYF,TGTGCCAGCAGTTTAATAGGAACTAGCGGGGAATACGAGCAGTACTTC
few,TRBD1,TRBV5-1,TRBJ2-7,CASSFWGQRNPGEQYF,TGCGCCAGCAGCTTCTGGGGACAGAGAAATCCTGGAGAGCAGTACTTC
many,TRBD1,TRBV19,TRBJ2-7,CASSMGDRGVDEQYF,TGTGCCAGTAGTATGGGGGACAGGGGTGTTGACGAGCAGTACTTC
NA,TRBD1,TRBV7-2,TRBJ2-5,CASSSPTSTGSKTQYF,TGTGCCAGCAGCTCCCCCACATCGACAGGGTCAAAGACCCAGTACTTC
NA,NA,TRBV30,TRBJ2-7,CAWNTQGPSPYEQYF,TGTGCCTGGAACACACAGGGTCCTAGCCCTTACGAGCAGTACTTC
many,TRBD2,TRBV7-3,TRBJ2-1,CASSLTLAGGEDEQFF,TGTGCCAGCAGCTTAACGCTAGCGGGAGGGGAGGATGAGCAGTTCTTC
many,NA,TRBV7-9,TRBJ1-5,CASSLDDGPQHF,TGTGCCAGCAGCTTAGACGACGGGCCCCAGCATTTT
NA,NA,TRBV29-1,TRBJ2-3,CSVDRHTDTRHF,TGCAGCGTTGATCGTCATACAGATACGCGGCATTTT
many,TRBD1,TRBV7-9,TRBJ2-5,CASSQRQGTAETQYF,TGTGCCAGCAGCCAACGACAGGGGACCGCAGAGACCCAGTACTTC
many,NA,TRBV12-3/TRBV12-4,TRBJ2-5,CASSSSGSLGETQYF,TGTGCCAGCAGTTCCTCAGGGAGCTTGGGGGAGACCCAGTACTTC
many,TRBD2,TRBV14,TRBJ2-2,CASSQDDSGRVTGELFF,TGTGCCAGCAGCCAAGACGATAGCGGGAGGGTAACCGGGGAGCTGTTTTTT
NA,NA,TRBV19,TRBJ2-1,CASARSSYNEQFF,TGTGCCAGTGCCAGGAGCTCCTACAATGAGCAGTTCTTC
many,TRBD2,TRBV6-5,TRBJ2-1,CASKALAGAYNEQFF,TGTGCCAGCAAGGCATTAGCGGGAGCCTACAATGAGCAGTTCTTC
NA,TRBD2,TRBV28,TRBJ2-3,CASSPLAGGGDTQYF,TGTGCCAGCAGCCCCCTAGCGGGAGGTGGAGATACGCAGTATTTT
many,TRBD1,TRBV20-1,TRBJ2-1,CSAPGGQGPLTYNEQFF,TGCAGTGCTCCCGGGGGACAGGGGCCGTTAACCTACAATGAGCAGTTCTTC
many,NA,TRBV5-4,TRBJ1-1,CASSLEGGLPQAFF,TGTGCCAGCAGCTTGGAGGGTGGCCTACCTCAAGCTTTCTTT
many,NA,TRBV9,TRBJ1-3,CASSDRYNTIYF,TGTGCCAGCAGCGATCGTTATAACACCATATATTTT
many,NA,TRBV2,TRBJ2-6,CASSVGYSGANVLTF,TGTGCCAGCAGTGTTGGTTACTCTGGGGCCAACGTCCTGACTTTC
many,TRBD1,TRBV20-1,TRBJ1-3,CSARGGTGSGNTIYF,TGCAGTGCTAGAGGCGGGACAGGGTCTGGAAACACCATATATTTT
many,TRBD2,TRBV5-4,TRBJ2-3,CASSLGGGQADTQYF,TGTGCCAGCAGCTTGGGCGGGGGTCAGGCAGATACGCAGTATTTT
few,NA,TRBV6-2/TRBV6-3,TRBJ1-1,CASSYINTEAFF,TGTGCCAGCAGTTACATCAACACTGAAGCTTTCTTT
NA,NA,TRBV27,TRBJ2-6,CASSLLGTGANVLAF,TGTGCCAGCAGTTTATTAGGGACCGGGGCCAACGTCCTGGCTTTC
many,TRBD2,TRBV27,TRBJ2-1,CATGLAGNNEQFF,TGTGCCACGGGGCTAGCGGGGAACAATGAGCAGTTCTTC
NA,NA,TRBV4-3,TRBJ2-2,CASSRDGQSTGELFF,TGCGCCAGCAGCCGAGATGGACAGAGCACCGGGGAGCTGTTTTTT
many,NA,TRBV28,TRBJ2-1,CATETQGILYNEQFF,TGTGCCACCGAGACACAGGGCATTCTCTACAATGAGCAGTTCTTC
many,TRBD2,TRBV3-1,TRBJ2-5,CASSHQRGDRMAQYF,TGTGCCAGCAGCCACCAGCGGGGGGATAGGATGGCCCAGTACTTC
many,NA,TRBV7-9,TRBJ1-1,CASSLVGDEAFF,TGTGCCAGCAGCTTAGTAGGTGATGAAGCTTTCTTT
many,NA,TRBV13,TRBJ2-3,CASSLGGPDTQYF,TGTGCCAGCAGCTTAGGCGGGCCAGATACGCAGTATTTT
many,TRBD1,TRBV4-3,TRBJ2-3,CASSQDSQGAADTQYF,TGCGCCAGCAGCCAAGATTCGCAGGGGGCTGCAGATACGCAGTATTTT
many,NA,TRBV27,TRBJ2-3,CASTSTDTQYF,TGTGCCAGCACCTCTACAGATACGCAGTATTTT
NA,NA,TRBV2,TRBJ2-6,CASTEAPGPGANVLTF,TGTGCCAGCACCGAGGCACCAGGCCCTGGGGCCAACGTCCTGACTTTC
many,TRBD2,TRBV6-5,TRBJ2-5,CASSYGLSSGMETQYF,TGTGCCAGCAGTTACGGTTTGTCTAGCGGGATGGAGACCCAGTACTTC
many,NA,TRBV4-1,TRBJ2-7,CASSAAEAYEQYF,TGCGCCAGCAGCGCGGCAGAAGCCTACGAGCAGTACTTC
NA,NA,TRBV29-1,TRBJ2-3,CSVVWWQTPSADTQYF,TGCAGCGTTGTGTGGTGGCAAACGCCTAGCGCAGATACGCAGTATTTT
many,NA,TRBV4-2,TRBJ2-7,CASSQEVGKSSYEQYF,TGTGCCAGCAGCCAAGAAGTCGGGAAGAGCTCCTACGAGCAGTACTTC
many,TRBD1,TRBV5-6,TRBJ1-1,CASSPRGPWTEAFF,TGTGCCAGCAGCCCCAGGGGGCCCTGGACTGAAGCTTTCTTT
many,NA,TRBV4-3,TRBJ2-5,CASSQNHEETQYF,TGCGCCAGCAGCCAAAACCACGAAGAGACCCAGTACTTC
many,NA,TRBV6-2/TRBV6-3,TRBJ2-7,CASSYWGGEQYF,TGTGCCAGCAGTTACTGGGGAGGCGAGCAGTACTTC
many,NA,TRBV6-2/TRBV6-3,TRBJ1-1,CASSAAGVTEAFF,TGTGCCAGCAGCGCAGCAGGGGTTACTGAAGCTTTCTTT
many,TRBD2,TRBV5-8,TRBJ2-7,CASSYTSGGAEQYF,TGTGCCAGCAGTTATACTAGCGGGGGGGCCGAGCAGTACTTC
many,TRBD2,TRBV19,TRBJ2-3,CASSATSGGPVLDTQYF,TGTGCCAGTAGCGCGACTAGCGGGGGGCCTGTTCTCGATACGCAGTATTTT
many,TRBD1,TRBV11-3,TRBJ2-1,CASSYPGTGVNEQFF,TGTGCCAGCAGCTACCCCGGGACAGGGGTGAATGAGCAGTTCTTC
many,TRBD2,TRBV4-2,TRBJ2-3,CASSQGGGLPPEPSTDTQYF,TGTGCCAGCAGCCAAGGGGGGGGTCTACCACCCGAGCCTAGCACAGATACGCAGTATTTT
NA,NA,TRBV7-6,TRBJ2-1,CASSSRTGSQFF,TGTGCCAGCAGCTCCAGGACGGGTAGTCAGTTCTTC
many,NA,TRBV4-3,TRBJ2-2,CASSQDRASRELFF,TGCGCCAGCAGCCAAGATAGGGCCAGCCGGGAGCTGTTTTTT
NA,NA,TRBV12-3/TRBV12-4,TRBJ1-1,CASSFARSNTEAFF,TGTGCCAGCAGTTTTGCCCGCTCGAACACTGAAGCTTTCTTT
many,NA,TRBV5-6,TRBJ1-1,CASSLDLSDYYSEAFF,TGTGCCAGCAGCTTGGACCTCAGCGACTACTACTCTGAAGCTTTCTTT
many,NA,TRBV11-2,TRBJ1-1,CASSLSPATEAFF,TGTGCCAGCAGCTTGAGTCCTGCCACTGAAGCTTTCTTT
many,NA,TRBV20-1,TRBJ1-2,CSARDRAGFNYGYTF,TGCAGTGCTAGAGATCGGGCAGGGTTCAACTATGGCTACACCTTC
many,NA,TRBV4-1,TRBJ1-3,CASSQDSHGGNTIYF,TGCGCCAGCAGCCAAGATAGTCATGGTGGAAACACCATATATTTT